This T cell receptor (beta chain) was identified in a study of T cell repertoires in cytomegalovirus infection. Trimming stripped 1 base from V and 11 bases from J, with 10 bases between. The CDR3 spans 12 residues. Germline CDR1 and CDR2: MGHRA and YSYEKL. This clonotype was seen many times. TCRdb itself ran the reads through MiXCR, one entry per CDR3 protein. The data show some 280,000 distinct CDR3 sequences, roughly 13% seen once. Sequencing input: PBMCs. This receptor was identified in a human donor in good health (CMV status not recorded). Some clones in this sample may be carry-over from other donors' samples. The chain is built from TRBV4-1 and TRBJ2-3, with D unclear. The CDR3 loop reads CASSQAERVQYF. In DNA, the CDR3 is TGCGCCAGCAGCCAAGCAGAGCGAGTGCAGTATTTT.